This is a list of T cell receptor beta chains from one sample in a study of blood T cell repertoires in COVID-19. The table came from immunoSEQ multiplex PCR; TCRdb's copy has only in-frame clones and leaves some out. The sample lists about 230,000 clones; approximately 82% were seen once. The source material was peripheral blood. Every receptor here comes from a woman aged 70-85 years with active or convalescent COVID-19. Both conserved end residues are part of each CDR3. Each record gives: CDR3 length, J gene, D gene, clone size, V gene, CDR3 DNA, CDR3 protein. A D gene is named only where the DNA matches it firmly. Rows may omit the clone size; those that give it use once, few, many or a size class.

>14|TRBJ1-1|NA|NA|TRBV9
TGTGCCAGCAGCCGGGACACTATGAACACTGAAGCTTTCTTT
CASSRDTMNTEAFF
>13|TRBJ1-1|TRBD1|NA|TRBV5-1
TGCGCCAGCAGCTTGGAGGGACAGGGGTTAGCTTTCTTT
CASSLEGQGLAFF
>17|TRBJ2-5|TRBD2|once|TRBV11-2
TGTGCCAGCAGCCTTGGGGCTAGCGGGGGGATTGGGGAGACCCAGTACTTC
CASSLGASGGIGETQYF
>14|TRBJ2-7|TRBD1|NA|TRBV6-5
TGTGCCAGCCAAGCGGACAGGGTTAGTTACGAGCAGTACTTC
CASQADRVSYEQYF
>13|TRBJ2-7|NA|NA|TRBV7-2
TGTGCCAGCAGCAAAAGGGGTCCCTACGAGCAGTACTTC
CASSKRGPYEQYF
>16|TRBJ1-5|NA|NA|TRBV3-1/TRBV3-2
TGTGCCAGCAGCCACTCCGGGACATTTAGCAATCAGCCCCAGCATTTT
CASSHSGTFSNQPQHF
>14|TRBJ2-7|NA|NA|TRBV3-1/TRBV3-2
TGTGCCAGCAGCCAGGGCGGGTACTGGTACGAGCAGTACTTC
CASSQGGYWYEQYF
>17|TRBJ2-4|TRBD1|NA|TRBV18
TGTGCCAGCTCCCCTCTTGGGACAGGGGCGGCGTTGGGCATTCAGTACTTC
CASSPLGTGAALGIQYF
>15|TRBJ2-5|TRBD2|NA|TRBV13
TGTGCCAGCAGCGCCTTAGCGGGAGTTCAAGAGACCCAGTACTTC
CASSALAGVQETQYF
>14|TRBJ1-4|TRBD1|NA|TRBV2
TGTGCCAGCAACAAGAACAGGGGTGGCGAAAAACTGTTTTTT
CASNKNRGGEKLFF
>12|TRBJ1-4|TRBD1|NA|TRBV28
TGTGCCAGCAGGCTACAGGGGCTAAAACTGTTTTTT
CASRLQGLKLFF
>13|TRBJ1-1|NA|NA|TRBV11-2
TGTGCCAGCAGCTTCCAGGAACTCACTGAAGCTTTCTTT
CASSFQELTEAFF
>15|TRBJ1-1|NA|NA|TRBV5-5
TGTGCCAGCAGCCTCTTTCAAGGGGCGGACACTGAAGCTTTCTTT
CASSLFQGADTEAFF
>15|TRBJ1-1|TRBD1|NA|TRBV5-4
TGTGCCAGCAGCTCGAACAGGGGGGGGAACACTGAAGCTTTCTTT
CASSSNRGGNTEAFF
>16|TRBJ1-1|NA|NA|TRBV28
TGTGCCAGCAGTTTTGGGCCCGGGGGGGGAGGGCCTGAAGCTTTCTTT
CASSFGPGGGGPEAFF
>15|TRBJ2-1|NA|NA|TRBV19
TGTGCCAGTATTGATGGGCAGGGGGGTTACAATGAGCAGTTCTTC
CASIDGQGGYNEQFF
>17|TRBJ2-6|TRBD1|NA|TRBV5-1
TGCGCCAGCAGCTCCGGACAGGGGGACTCTGGGGCCAACGTCCTGACTTTC
CASSSGQGDSGANVLTF
>14|TRBJ1-6|NA|NA|TRBV7-2
TGTGCCAGCAGCTTGCGGGGCGACAATTCACCCCTCCACTTT
CASSLRGDNSPLHF
>15|TRBJ1-4|TRBD1|NA|TRBV27
TGTGCCAGCAGTTACTGGACAGGCTCTAATGAAAAACTGTTTTTT
CASSYWTGSNEKLFF
>17|TRBJ2-2|TRBD2|NA|TRBV5-1
TGCGCCAGCCTTCCGGGACTAGCGGGAGGGGCAGCCGGGGAGCTGTTTTTT
CASLPGLAGGAAGELFF
>16|TRBJ1-4|NA|NA|TRBV4-2
TGTGCCAGCAGCCAAGAATCCAGAGGCGGGGGCGAAAAACTGTTTTTT
CASSQESRGGGEKLFF
>14|TRBJ1-2|TRBD1|NA|TRBV6-5
TGTGCCAGCTTACCGGACAGGGGCCCATATGGCTACACCTTC
CASLPDRGPYGYTF
>13|TRBJ1-6|TRBD1|NA|TRBV19
TGTGCCAGTAGTGACAGGGTTAATTCACCCCTCCACTTT
CASSDRVNSPLHF
>14|TRBJ1-1|NA|NA|TRBV5-1
TGCGCCAGCAGCCTAGACCCCTCTAACACTGAAGCTTTCTTT
CASSLDPSNTEAFF
>16|TRBJ2-2|TRBD1|NA|TRBV9
TGTGCCAGCAGCGCCCGGGACAGGCCTAATACCGGGGAGCTGTTTTTT
CASSARDRPNTGELFF
>16|TRBJ1-4|NA|once|TRBV5-5
TGTGCCAGCAGCTCCCAAGGGCAGGGCCTTCGAGAAAAACTGTTTTTT
CASSSQGQGLREKLFF
>15|TRBJ1-4|TRBD1|NA|TRBV9
TGTGCCAGCAGCGACGCACAGGGGGATAATGAAAAACTGTTTTTT
CASSDAQGDNEKLFF
>14|TRBJ1-4|NA|once|TRBV2
TGTGCCAGCAATCAGGGTGCAACTAATGAAAAACTGTTTTTT
CASNQGATNEKLFF
>16|TRBJ2-2|TRBD2|NA|TRBV5-1
TGCGCCAGCACCATCGCTCTCCTTAGCGGGACCGGGGAGCTGTTTTTT
CASTIALLSGTGELFF
>15|TRBJ1-1|TRBD1|NA|TRBV7-9
TGTGCCAGCAGCCTCCCCGGGACAGGGAGCTATCAAGCTTTCTTT
CASSLPGTGSYQAFF
>16|TRBJ1-6|NA|NA|TRBV5-1
TGCGCCAGCAGCTCGACCCAGGGGTCCCAGGATTCACCCCTCCACTTT
CASSSTQGSQDSPLHF
>13|TRBJ1-2|NA|many|TRBV2
TGTGCCAGCAGTGAAGGGGAGAACTATGGCTACACCTTC
CASSEGENYGYTF